The 20 T cell receptor beta chains below come from one sample, sequenced in a study of blood T cells in healthy people across ages (dated by TCRdb to between 2014 and 2016). Library prep was done by 5' RACE. Sequencing instrument: Illumina HiSeq 2500. A second PCR of about 7 to 12 cycles was performed with a sample-barcoded 5' primer and a J-beta primer mix. In TCRdb, the public reads were trimmed at Q25 with fastp and aligned with MiXCR, with productive beta chains retained. One record per CDR3 amino acid sequence lists the most common genes and DNA. The sample table records over a million distinct CDR3 sequences; around 27% of these occur just once. The ten largest clones add up to less than 0.85% of the sample. A further study also used this sample, focusing on T cells of mothers and their children.

The sequenced material came from blood. Source of these receptors: a girl aged 2 to 9 in good health.

The chain carries TRBV6-2 or TRBV6-3 and TRBJ2-2, with D possibly TRBD1 on 6 matching bases. The CDR3 has 14 residues. The V gene's germline CDR1 is MNHEY and CDR2 SVGEGT. The V end was cut by 6 bases, the J end by 2 bases, with 10 bases between. The CDR3 DNA reads as TGTGCCAGCAGATACAGGGTAAACACCGGGGAGCTGTTTTTT. It specifies CASRYRVNTGELFF.

This clonotype was counted only a few times. This chain joins TRBV29-1 and TRBJ2-7; D remains ambiguous. Germline V lookup: CDR1 SQVTM, CDR2 ANQGSEA. Trimming took off 3 bases at V and 2 bases at J, with 11 bases between the two ends. This CDR3 spans 13 amino acids. The DNA for the CDR3 is TGCAGCGTTGAGGTCAGCCTCACCTACGAGCAGTACTTC. Its protein product is CSVEVSLTYEQYF.

The rearrangement joins TRBV11-2 to TRBJ2-7; 7 nucleotides align to TRBD2. Unmatched junction bases numbered 6, after V lost 1 base and J lost 3 bases. Germline V lookup: CDR1 SGHAT, CDR2 FQNNGV. This CDR3 region has 15 residues. As DNA, the CDR3 is TGTGCCAGCAGCTTAGTTCGGGGGGAGGGCTACGAGCAGTACTTC. It translates to CASSLVRGEGYEQYF.

This clonotype turned up a few times. V gene TRBV7-3 combines with J gene TRBJ2-3; 7 bases are a match to TRBD2. This CDR3 region has 18 residues. CDR1 and CDR2 (germline): SGHTA, FQGTGA. The V gene end was trimmed by 2 bases and the J gene end by 0 bases; junction bases not matched to a gene: 11. The CDR3 loop is CASSLSSGRGVSTDTQYF. CDR3 in DNA: TGTGCCAGCAGCTTATCATCCGGCCGGGGGGTTAGCACAGATACGCAGTATTTT.

J is TRBJ2-7 and V is TRBV9; D might be TRBD1 or TRBD2, each matching 7 bases. Germline CDR1 SGDLS, CDR2 YYNGEE. The CDR3 length is 17 residues. Deletions cut 3 bases from V and 2 bases from J, with 21 bases between. CDR3 DNA sequence: TGTGCCAGCAGCGAGGGAGGGGGCGGCTTGAAGCCCTACGAGCAGTACTTC. Amino acids: CASSEGGGGLKPYEQYF.

This chain uses TRBV6-6 with TRBJ2-7; D perhaps matches TRBD1 (6 bases). CDR1 and CDR2 (germline): MNHNY, SVGAGI (reference sequence). The CDR3 covers 16 residues. Trimming pared 0 bases from V and 3 bases from J, leaving 15 bases between. The CDR3 loop is CASSYSNPGESYEQYF. The DNA for the CDR3 is TGTGCCAGCAGTTACTCGAATCCAGGGGAGAGCTACGAGCAGTACTTC.

This clonotype showed up just a few times. The V gene is TRBV7-8, the J gene TRBJ2-2; D remains unclear. Germline V gene lookup returns CDR1 SGHVS and CDR2 FQNEAQ. The CDR3 consists of 12 residues. Trimming cost V 9 bases and J 5 bases, with 10 bases left between them. In DNA form, the CDR3 reads TGTGCCAGTACCGCCCAGACCGGGGAGCTGTTTTTT. Residues: CASTAQTGELFF.

The chain employs TRBV12-3 or TRBV12-4 and TRBJ2-5; D is uncertain. Trimming cost V 4 bases and J 4 bases, with 16 bases left between them. CDR3 length: 15 residues. The CDR3 sequence is CASSSSDPSAETQYF. The CDR3 nucleotides read TGTGCCAGCAGTTCCTCGGACCCGTCAGCAGAGACCCAGTACTTC.

The chain uses TRBV12-3 or TRBV12-4 and TRBJ2-3; D not resolved. The CDR3 loop spans 14 amino acids. Trimming stripped 3 bases from V and 3 bases from J, with 10 bases between. DNA for the CDR3: TGTGCCAGCAGTTTGGATTTGACGACAGATACGCAGTATTTT. Amino acid sequence: CASSLDLTTDTQYF.

The V and J genes are TRBV9 and TRBJ2-5, with TRBD2 as a possible D gene (6 bases). Judging by the DNA end, TRBJ2-7 fits better; the J call may be wrong. Germline V gene data show CDR1 as SGDLS and CDR2 as YYNGEE. This CDR3 is built from 15 residues. CDR3 region: CASSGGDGGSYEQYF. The CDR3 nucleotides are TGTGCCAGCAGCGGGGGGGACGGTGGGTCTTACGAGCAGTACTTC.

This chain links TRBV28 with TRBJ1-6; perhaps TRBD1 as D (5 bases). Trimming took 1 base from V and 7 from J, leaving 8 bases between them. CDR3 length: 14 residues. Germline V gene data show CDR1 as MDHEN and CDR2 as SYDVKM. CDR3: CASSLFPGNSPLHF. CDR3 nucleotide sequence: TGTGCCAGCAGTTTATTCCCAGGGAATTCACCCCTCCACTTT.

The chain carries TRBV6-5 and TRBJ2-5; maybe TRBD1 (5 bases). The V gene's germline CDR1 is MNHEY and CDR2 SVGAGI. CDR3 size: 16 residues. V was clipped by 3 bases and J by 4 bases, with 18 bases between them. The CDR3 spells CASSYNLNWGAETQYF. For the CDR3, the DNA is TGTGCCAGCAGTTATAACCTAAATTGGGGCGCAGAGACCCAGTACTTC.

This clonotype was observed a few times. The V call is TRBV20-1, the J call TRBJ1-1; TRBD1 is a possible D gene (6 bases). Germline V gene sequence: CDR1 DFQATT, CDR2 SNEGSKA (reference sequence). The CDR3 has 18 residues. Trimming took off 0 bases at V and 0 bases at J, with 20 bases between the two ends. CDR3 protein: CSARDPQGVTSMNTEAFF. In DNA form, the CDR3 reads TGCAGTGCTAGAGACCCACAGGGTGTGACGTCCATGAACACTGAAGCTTTCTTT.

Only a few counts were recorded for this clonotype. V usage is TRBV7-2 and J usage is TRBJ2-3; D not resolved. Between the trimmed V and J ends, which lost 5 bases and 2 bases, there was a span of 14 bases. Germline V lookup: CDR1 SGHTA, CDR2 FQGNSA. The length of the CDR3 is 15 residues. In DNA, the CDR3 is TGTGCCAGCAGCCCGCGGCCAATTGACACAGATACGCAGTATTTT. Translating gives CASSPRPIDTDTQYF.

This clonotype was detected a few times. This chain links TRBV7-2 with TRBJ2-5, with TRBD2 identical over 7 bases. The V and J ends lost 10 bases and 4 bases, in that order; junction bases with no gene match: 6. There are 12 residues in the CDR3. Looked up from germline, CDR1 is SGHTA and CDR2 is FQGNSA. The CDR3 protein is CATQGGVETQYF. The CDR3 DNA is TGTGCCACTCAGGGAGGGGTAGAGACCCAGTACTTC.

The rearrangement joins TRBV6-5 to TRBJ2-1; D may be TRBD2 (6 bases). V lost 6 bases and J 6 bases, leaving 12 bases between the germline ends. CDR3 length: 13 residues. CDR1 MNHEY and CDR2 SVGAGI come from the germline V gene. CDR3 DNA sequence: TGTGCCAGCAGGCGCAGGGAGGTCAATGAGCAGTTCTTC. Amino acid sequence: CASRRREVNEQFF.

Here the CDR3 reads CASSLEGQGPFNEQFF. CDR3 bases: TGCGCCAGCAGCTTGGAAGGACAGGGGCCCTTCAATGAGCAGTTCTTC. J is TRBJ2-1 and V is TRBV5-1; TRBD1 matches 9 bases. The CDR3 covers 16 residues. The germline CDR1 and CDR2 sequences are SGHRS and YFSETQ. The V and J ends lost 0 bases and 6 bases, in that order; junction bases with no gene match: 7.

This clonotype came up a few times. The chain combines TRBV5-1 with TRBJ2-2; D perhaps matches TRBD2 (6 bases). CDR3 length equals 15 residues. Germline loops: CDR1 SGHRS, CDR2 YFSETQ. V lost 4 bases to trimming and J lost 3 bases, with 13 bases between them. The CDR3 here is CASSALADHTGELFF. CDR3 bases: TGCGCCAGCAGCGCTTTAGCGGACCACACCGGGGAGCTGTTTTTT.

V and J are TRBV20-1 and TRBJ2-7, with D possibly being TRBD2 (7 bases). V was trimmed by 6 bases and J by 5 bases, leaving 17 bases between them. The CDR3 totals 13 residues. Germline CDR1 reads DFQATT; CDR2 reads SNEGSKA (reference sequence). The CDR3 bases are TGCAGTGCGGTACGGGGGGCCTTGGACGAGCAGTACTTC. Protein sequence: CSAVRGALDEQYF.

The chain is built from TRBV28 and TRBJ1-5; D remains ambiguous. Trimming stripped 3 bases from V and 7 bases from J, with 10 bases between. The CDR3 consists of 13 residues. Per germline, CDR1 MDHEN and CDR2 SYDVKM. The CDR3 region has the DNA TGTGCCAGCAGTTTCTTGGTCGGGCAGCCCCAGCATTTT. This sequence encodes CASSFLVGQPQHF.